One TCR beta chain is described in this entry. The assay was immunoSEQ multiplex PCR, and TCRdb's table has in-frame clones only and misses some. Of about 88,000 clones in the sample, approximately 91% were seen once. Sorting used thawed, overnight-rested PBMC stained with anti-CD3, a viability dye and GMM-loaded CD1B tetramer. CD1B tetramers were loaded with Rhodococcus equi-derived C32 glucose monomycolate. The data were taken from a study of T cells in tuberculosis. The sample consisted of CD1b-GMM tetramer-negative cells sorted from PBMCs. The source of this sequence is an adult woman with latent tuberculosis.

CDR3 DNA sequence: TGTGCCAGTAGTATAGGGGGACAGGTGAACACTGAAGCTTTCTTT. Amino acids: CASSIGGQVNTEAFF. The genes are TRBV19 and TRBJ1-1, with TRBD1 matching 8 bases. The CDR3 totals 15 residues. The junction had 1 base not matched to a gene; V was cut back by 1 base and J by 0 bases. CDR1 and CDR2 from the germline V gene are LNHDA and SQIVND (reference sequence).